A selection of T cell receptor beta chains follows, all from one sample in a study of cytomegalovirus exposure and HLA in healthy donors. TCRdb keeps only in-frame clones here, not all; method: immunoSEQ multiplex PCR. The repertoire holds 150,000 or so clones, with roughly 84% as singletons. Sequences were obtained from PBMCs. The source is a boy aged 2-15 years in good health and CMV-seronegative. Each CDR3 is given with its conserved first and last residue. The D gene is left open where the match is weak. Clone size is shown for a subset of rows, as once, few, many or a class of expanded clone.

15	-	TRBV7-2	TRBJ2-2	-	CASSLWVADTGELFF	TGTGCCAGCAGCTTATGGGTAGCGGACACCGGGGAGCTGTTTTTT
14	-	TRBV28	TRBJ2-4	TRBD1	CASSDRDDKNIQYF	TGTGCCAGCAGTGACAGGGACGACAAAAACATTCAGTACTTC
13	-	TRBV6-1	TRBJ2-7	TRBD2	CASGERDFDEQYF	TGTGCCAGCGGGGAGCGGGATTTCGACGAGCAGTACTTC
16	-	TRBV21-1	TRBJ1-3	-	CASSNWFWRPGNTIYF	TGTGCCAGCAGCAATTGGTTCTGGAGACCTGGAAACACCATATATTTT
18	few	TRBV15	TRBJ2-3	TRBD2	CATSRNKGLADYTDTQYF	TGTGCCACCAGCAGGAACAAGGGACTAGCCGACTACACAGATACGCAGTATTTT
16	-	TRBV9	TRBJ1-4	-	CASSVGFRGAREKLFF	TGTGCCAGCAGCGTAGGTTTCAGGGGAGCCCGTGAAAAACTGTTTTTT
17	-	TRBV21-1	TRBJ1-2	-	CASSSLRGQASNYGYTF	TGTGCCAGCAGCTCCCTAAGGGGACAGGCATCTAACTATGGCTACACCTTC
17	-	TRBV7-6	TRBJ2-1	-	CASSLVGGSLRYNEQFF	TGTGCCAGCAGCTTAGTAGGTGGGAGTTTACGCTACAATGAGCAGTTCTTC
15	-	TRBV10-3	TRBJ2-5	TRBD2	CAIRKGLAGSETQYF	TGTGCCATCAGAAAGGGCCTAGCGGGATCAGAGACCCAGTACTTC
13	-	TRBV7-8	TRBJ1-2	-	CASSLGGGQGYTF	TGTGCCAGCAGCTTAGGCGGGGGGCAAGGCTACACCTTC
14	once	TRBV18	TRBJ1-5	-	CASDPTGRNQPQHF	TGTGCCAGCGACCCCACGGGTCGAAATCAGCCCCAGCATTTT
15	-	TRBV28	TRBJ2-2	TRBD1	CASRIRTGTGGELFF	TGTGCCAGCAGGATAAGGACAGGGACAGGCGGGGAGCTGTTTTTT
16	-	TRBV7-9	TRBJ1-2	TRBD1	CASSSQVPDRVFGHTF	TGTGCCAGCAGCTCCCAAGTACCGGACAGGGTATTCGGCCACACCTTC
14	-	TRBV4-2	TRBJ2-7	TRBD2	CASSREREVYEQYF	TGTGCCAGCAGCCGGGAGCGGGAGGTGTACGAGCAGTACTTC
18	once	TRBV4-2	TRBJ2-1	TRBD2	CASSPTHSGRASYNEQFF	TGTGCCAGCAGCCCAACCCATAGCGGGAGGGCCTCCTACAATGAGCAGTTCTTC
16	-	TRBV28	TRBJ1-5	-	CASSSGSWRVNQPQHF	TGTGCCAGCAGTTCAGGGTCGTGGAGGGTCAATCAGCCCCAGCATTTT
11	-	TRBV29-1	TRBJ1-1	-	CSGTDQNEAFF	TGCAGCGGGACAGACCAGAACGAAGCTTTCTTT
13	-	TRBV4-1	TRBJ1-1	TRBD1	CASSQGQGAEAFF	TGCGCCAGCAGCCAAGGACAGGGGGCTGAAGCTTTCTTT
15	-	TRBV6-6	TRBJ2-7	TRBD2	CASSPHGLAAAEQYF	TGTGCCAGCAGCCCACACGGACTAGCGGCCGCCGAGCAGTACTTC
15	once	TRBV6-6	TRBJ2-7	TRBD2	CASSYSTSGEYEQYF	TGTGCCAGCAGTTACTCGACTAGCGGAGAGTACGAGCAGTACTTC
17	-	TRBV27	TRBJ1-1	-	CASSPSWAGTLNTEAFF	TGTGCCAGCAGCCCGTCCTGGGCAGGAACTTTGAACACTGAAGCTTTCTTT
14	-	TRBV11-2	TRBJ2-7	-	CASSLVAGPYEQYF	TGTGCCAGCAGCTTAGTGGCTGGGCCCTACGAGCAGTACTTC
18	-	TRBV5-1	TRBJ2-3	TRBD1	CASSLGGTGAPFADTQYF	TGCGCCAGCAGCTTAGGCGGGACAGGGGCCCCCTTTGCAGATACGCAGTATTTT
20	-	TRBV4-1	TRBJ2-1	TRBD2	CASSVSHGTSGIGIYNEQFF	TGCGCCAGCAGCGTAAGCCACGGGACTAGCGGGATCGGGATATACAATGAGCAGTTCTTC
13	-	TRBV9	TRBJ1-3	-	CASSPGGADTIYF	TGTGCCAGCAGCCCCGGAGGGGCGGACACCATATATTTT
13	few	TRBV28	TRBJ1-2	-	CASSKAQGYGYTF	TGTGCCAGCAGTAAGGCCCAGGGTTACGGCTACACCTTC
15	once	TRBV4-2	TRBJ1-5	-	CASSQDAGADQPQHF	TGTGCCAGCAGCCAAGACGCGGGGGCTGATCAGCCCCAGCATTTT
16	-	TRBV2	TRBJ2-2	-	CASSERGPEGTGELFF	TGTGCCAGCAGTGAACGGGGCCCGGAGGGCACCGGGGAGCTGTTTTTT
13	-	TRBV29-1	TRBJ1-1	-	CSACVGGNTEAFF	TGCAGCGCCTGTGTTGGAGGGAACACTGAAGCTTTCTTT
13	-	TRBV2	TRBJ1-2	-	CASSADTSYGYTF	TGTGCCAGCAGTGCTGACACGTCCTATGGCTACACCTTC
13	-	TRBV29-1	TRBJ1-2	-	CSVAQGGDDGYTF	TGCAGCGTAGCCCAGGGAGGCGACGATGGCTACACCTTC
13	-	TRBV19	TRBJ2-7	TRBD2	CASSPSGTYEQYF	TGTGCCAGTAGTCCTAGCGGAACCTACGAGCAGTACTTC
13	few	TRBV5-6	TRBJ2-7	-	CASSLKGPYEQYF	TGTGCCAGCAGCTTGAAGGGGCCCTACGAGCAGTACTTC
15	-	TRBV27	TRBJ1-1	TRBD1	CASSWGQGATTEAFF	TGTGCCAGCAGTTGGGGACAGGGGGCGACCACTGAAGCTTTCTTT
12	-	TRBV5-4	TRBJ2-3	-	CASSLSTDTQYF	TGTGCCAGCAGCCTGAGCACAGATACGCAGTATTTT
14	once	TRBV6-5	TRBJ1-1	TRBD1	CASSYGQGHTEAFF	TGTGCCAGCAGTTACGGACAGGGTCACACTGAAGCTTTCTTT
14	-	TRBV7-9	TRBJ2-7	TRBD1	CASSNRDRVNEQYF	TGTGCCAGCAGCAACCGGGACAGGGTAAACGAGCAGTACTTC
15	-	TRBV9	TRBJ2-7	TRBD2	CASSVDARGNYEQYF	TGTGCCAGCAGCGTAGACGCGCGGGGGAACTACGAGCAGTACTTC
17	once	TRBV4-1	TRBJ1-1	TRBD1	CASSQPGTGLMNTEAFF	TGCGCCAGCAGCCAACCTGGGACAGGGCTGATGAACACTGAAGCTTTCTTT
15	-	TRBV28	TRBJ1-5	TRBD1	CASSYPDRGRRPQHF	TGTGCCAGCAGCTACCCGGACAGGGGGCGTCGGCCCCAGCATTTT
13	-	TRBV29-1	TRBJ1-1	-	CSGGGTAGTEAFF	TGCAGCGGGGGCGGGACGGCGGGCACTGAAGCTTTCTTT
16	-	TRBV2	TRBJ2-7	TRBD2	CASSGSAGELLYEQYF	TGTGCCAGCAGTGGATCAGCGGGAGAACTATTATACGAGCAGTACTTC
14	-	TRBV5-1	TRBJ2-7	TRBD1	CASSPGDRFYEQYF	TGCGCCAGCAGCCCGGGGGACAGGTTCTACGAGCAGTACTTC